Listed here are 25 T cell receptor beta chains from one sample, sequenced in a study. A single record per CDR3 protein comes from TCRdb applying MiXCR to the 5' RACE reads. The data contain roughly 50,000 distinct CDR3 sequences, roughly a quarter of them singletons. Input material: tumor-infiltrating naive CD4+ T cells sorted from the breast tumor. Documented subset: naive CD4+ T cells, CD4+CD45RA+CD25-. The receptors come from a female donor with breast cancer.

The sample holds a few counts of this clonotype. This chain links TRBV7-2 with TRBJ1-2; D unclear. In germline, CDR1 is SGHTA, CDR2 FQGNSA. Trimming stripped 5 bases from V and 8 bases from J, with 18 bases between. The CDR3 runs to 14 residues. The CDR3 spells CASSTRTPLDGYTF. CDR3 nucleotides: TGTGCCAGCAGCACGCGGACTCCCCTGGACGGCTACACCTTC.

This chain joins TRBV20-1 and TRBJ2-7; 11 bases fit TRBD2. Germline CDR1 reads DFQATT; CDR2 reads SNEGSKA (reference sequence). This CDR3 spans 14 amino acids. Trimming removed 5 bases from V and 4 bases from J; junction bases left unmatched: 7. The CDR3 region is CSASAGTSGYEQYF. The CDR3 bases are TGCAGTGCTTCGGCCGGGACTAGCGGATACGAGCAGTACTTC.

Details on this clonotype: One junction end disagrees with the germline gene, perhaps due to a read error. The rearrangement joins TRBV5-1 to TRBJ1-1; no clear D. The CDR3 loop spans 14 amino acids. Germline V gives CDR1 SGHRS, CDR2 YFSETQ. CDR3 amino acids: CASSLGRQNTGAFF. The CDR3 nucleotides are TGCGCCAGCAGCTTAGGACGGCAGAACACTGGAGCTTTCTTT. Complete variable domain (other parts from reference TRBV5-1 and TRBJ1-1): KAGVTQTPRYLIKTRGQQVTLSCSPISGHRSVSWYQQTPGQGLQFLFEYFSETQRNKGNFPGRFSGRQFSNSRSEMNVSTLELGDSALYLCASSLGRQNTGAFFGQGTRLTVV.

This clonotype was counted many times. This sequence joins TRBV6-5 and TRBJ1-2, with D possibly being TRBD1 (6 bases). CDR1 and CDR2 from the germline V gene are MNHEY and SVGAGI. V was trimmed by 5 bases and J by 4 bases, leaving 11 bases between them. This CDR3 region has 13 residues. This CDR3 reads CASSRTGLYGYTF. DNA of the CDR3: TGTGCCAGCAGTCGAACAGGGCTCTATGGCTACACCTTC.

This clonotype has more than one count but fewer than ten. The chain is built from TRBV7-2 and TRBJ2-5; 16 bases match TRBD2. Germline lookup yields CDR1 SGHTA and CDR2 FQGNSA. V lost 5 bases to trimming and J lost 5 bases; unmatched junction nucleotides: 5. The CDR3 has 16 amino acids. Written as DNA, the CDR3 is TGTGCCAGCAGCAAGGGACTAGCGGGAGGGCGGGAGACCCAGTACTTC. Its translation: CASSKGLAGGRETQYF.

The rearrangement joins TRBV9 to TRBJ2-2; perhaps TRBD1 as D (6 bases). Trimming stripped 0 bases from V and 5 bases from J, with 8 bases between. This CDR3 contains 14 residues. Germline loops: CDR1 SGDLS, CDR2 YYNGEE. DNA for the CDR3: TGTGCCAGCAGCGTAGTACAGGGAACCGGGGAGCTGTTTTTT. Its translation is CASSVVQGTGELFF. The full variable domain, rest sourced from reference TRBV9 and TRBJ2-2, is DSGVTQTPKHLITATGQRVTLRCSPRSGDLSVYWYQQSLDQGLQFLIQYYNGEERAKGNILERFSAQQFPDLHSELNLSSLELGDSALYFCASSVVQGTGELFFGEGSRLTVL.

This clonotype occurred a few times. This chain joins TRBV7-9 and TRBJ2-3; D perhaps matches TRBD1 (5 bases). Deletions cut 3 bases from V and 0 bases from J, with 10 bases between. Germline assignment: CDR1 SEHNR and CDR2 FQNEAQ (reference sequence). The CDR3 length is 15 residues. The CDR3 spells CASSFQGRSTDTQYF. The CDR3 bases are TGTGCCAGCAGCTTTCAGGGTCGTAGCACAGATACGCAGTATTTT.

CDR3 region: CASSLAGGSPNEQFF. CDR3 sequence (DNA): TGTGCCAGCAGCTTAGCAGGGGGGAGCCCCAATGAGCAGTTCTTC. The chain links TRBV7-9 to TRBJ2-1; the D call may be TRBD1 or TRBD2 (6 bases each). Deletions cut 0 bases from V and 6 bases from J, with 12 bases between. The CDR3 is 15 amino acids. Germline-derived CDR1 and CDR2 are SEHNR and FQNEAQ (reference sequence).

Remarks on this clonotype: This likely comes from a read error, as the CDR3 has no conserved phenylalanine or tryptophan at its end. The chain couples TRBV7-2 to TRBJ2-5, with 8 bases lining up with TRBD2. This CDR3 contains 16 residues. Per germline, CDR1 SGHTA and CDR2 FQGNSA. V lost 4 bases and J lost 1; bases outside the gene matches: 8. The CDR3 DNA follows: TGTGCCAGCAGCTCCTCGGGAGGGGGTTTCCAAGAGACCCAGTACCTC. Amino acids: CASSSSGGGFQETQYL.

The CDR3 DNA sequence: TGCGCCAGCAGCTTGGCCTCGGGAGCTCCCCTGGAGCAGTACTTC. Translation: CASSLASGAPLEQYF. The chain employs TRBV5-1 and TRBJ2-7, with D possibly TRBD2 on 6 matching bases. CDR1 is SGHRS and CDR2 is YFSETQ in the germline V gene. The ends were cut back, 0 bases at V and 7 bases at J, with 17 bases in the middle. The CDR3 loop spans 15 amino acids.

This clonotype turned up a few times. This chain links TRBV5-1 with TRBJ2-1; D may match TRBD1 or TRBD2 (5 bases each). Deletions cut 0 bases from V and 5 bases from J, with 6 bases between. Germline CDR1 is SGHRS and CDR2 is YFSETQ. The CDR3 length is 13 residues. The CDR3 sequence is CASSLVGDNEQFF. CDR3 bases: TGCGCCAGCAGCTTGGTGGGGGACAATGAGCAGTTCTTC.

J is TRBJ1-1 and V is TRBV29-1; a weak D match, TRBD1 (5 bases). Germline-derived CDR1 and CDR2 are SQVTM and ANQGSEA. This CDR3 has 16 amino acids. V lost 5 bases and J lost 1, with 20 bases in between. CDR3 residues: CSVTGDSDVRNTEAFF. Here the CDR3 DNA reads TGCAGCGTTACCGGTGACAGTGATGTCAGGAACACTGAAGCTTTCTTT.

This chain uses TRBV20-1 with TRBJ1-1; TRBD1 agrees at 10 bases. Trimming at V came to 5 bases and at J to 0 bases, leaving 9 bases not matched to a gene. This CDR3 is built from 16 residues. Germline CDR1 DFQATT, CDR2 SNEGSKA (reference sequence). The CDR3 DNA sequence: TGCAGTGCTCAGCCCGGGACAGGGGCCATGAACACTGAAGCTTTCTTT. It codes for CSAQPGTGAMNTEAFF.

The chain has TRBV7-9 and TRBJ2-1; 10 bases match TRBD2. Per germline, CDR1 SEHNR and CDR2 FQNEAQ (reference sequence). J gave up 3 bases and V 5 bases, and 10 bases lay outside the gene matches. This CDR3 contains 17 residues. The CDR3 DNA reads TGTGCCAGCAGCCGCGGAGGGCTAGCGGGAGTCTACAATGAGCAGTTCTTC. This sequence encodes CASSRGGLAGVYNEQFF.

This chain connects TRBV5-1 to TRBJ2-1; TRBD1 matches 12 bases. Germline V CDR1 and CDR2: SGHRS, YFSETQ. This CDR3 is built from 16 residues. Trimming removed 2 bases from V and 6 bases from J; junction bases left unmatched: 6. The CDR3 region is CASSLQGQGARNEQFF. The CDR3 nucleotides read TGCGCCAGCAGCTTACAGGGACAGGGGGCACGCAATGAGCAGTTCTTC.

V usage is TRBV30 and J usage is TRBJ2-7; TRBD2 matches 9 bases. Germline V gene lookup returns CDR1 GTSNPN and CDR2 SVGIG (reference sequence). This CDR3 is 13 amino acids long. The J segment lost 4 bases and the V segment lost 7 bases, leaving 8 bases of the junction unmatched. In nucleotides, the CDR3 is TGTGCCTCCACCGGGACTAGCATGTACGAGCAGTACTTC. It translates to CASTGTSMYEQYF.

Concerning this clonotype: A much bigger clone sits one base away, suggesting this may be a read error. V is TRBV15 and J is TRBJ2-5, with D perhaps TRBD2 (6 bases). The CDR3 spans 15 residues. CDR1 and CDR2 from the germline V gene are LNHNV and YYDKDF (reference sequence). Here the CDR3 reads CATSGDGGDGETQYF. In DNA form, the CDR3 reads TGTGCCACCAGCGGAGACGGGGGAGACGGGGAGACCCAGTACTTC.

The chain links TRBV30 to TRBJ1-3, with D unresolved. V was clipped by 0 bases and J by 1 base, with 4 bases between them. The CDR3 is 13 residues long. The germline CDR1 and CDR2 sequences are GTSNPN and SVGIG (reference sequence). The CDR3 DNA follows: TGTGCCTGGAGTGTACAGTCTGGAAACACCATATATTTT. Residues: CAWSVQSGNTIYF.

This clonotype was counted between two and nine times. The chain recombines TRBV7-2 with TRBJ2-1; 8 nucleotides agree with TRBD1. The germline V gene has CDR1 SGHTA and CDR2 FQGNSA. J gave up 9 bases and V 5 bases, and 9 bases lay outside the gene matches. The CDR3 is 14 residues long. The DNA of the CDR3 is TGTGCCAGCAGCATCGGACAGGGCTGGAGTGAGCAGTTCTTC. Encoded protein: CASSIGQGWSEQFF.

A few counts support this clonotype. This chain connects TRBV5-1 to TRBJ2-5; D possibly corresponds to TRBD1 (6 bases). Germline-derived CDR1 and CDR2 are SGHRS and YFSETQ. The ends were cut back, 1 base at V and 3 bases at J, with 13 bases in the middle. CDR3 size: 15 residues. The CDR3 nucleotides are TGCGCCAGCAGCTTGACAGGGACCAATAAAGAGACCCAGTACTTC. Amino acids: CASSLTGTNKETQYF.

The CDR3 bases are TGTGCCAGCAGTCGAAGGCCCGGGGGCGATGAAAAACTGTTTTTT. Its protein product is CASSRRPGGDEKLFF. The rearrangement links TRBV2 to TRBJ1-4; weak D call: TRBD1 (6 bases). Germline CDR1 is SNHLY and CDR2 is FYNNEI. Trimming removed 5 bases at V and 6 bases at J, with 16 bases between. The CDR3 has 15 residues. Full variable domain (rest looked up from reference TRBV2 and TRBJ1-4): EPEVTQTPSHQVTQMGQEVILRCVPISNHLYFYWYRQILGQKVEFLVSFYNNEISEKSEIFDDQFSVERPDGSNFTLKIRSTKLEDSAMYFCASSRRPGGDEKLFFGSGTQLSVL.

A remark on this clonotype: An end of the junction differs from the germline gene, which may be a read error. CDR3 region: CANSPDSGSYNEQFF. Written as DNA, the CDR3 is TGCGCCAACAGCCCGGACAGCGGCTCCTACAATGAGCAGTTCTTC. The gene calls are TRBV5-1 and TRBJ2-1; D may be TRBD1 (6 bases). Germline CDR1 is SGHRS and CDR2 is YFSETQ. The CDR3 spans 15 residues.

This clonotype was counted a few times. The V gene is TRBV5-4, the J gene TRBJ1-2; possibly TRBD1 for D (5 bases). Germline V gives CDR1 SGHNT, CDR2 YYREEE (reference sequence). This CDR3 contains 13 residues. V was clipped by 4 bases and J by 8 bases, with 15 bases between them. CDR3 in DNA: TGTGCCAGCAGCCGGGGGGGGACCTTCGGCTACACCTTC. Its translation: CASSRGGTFGYTF.

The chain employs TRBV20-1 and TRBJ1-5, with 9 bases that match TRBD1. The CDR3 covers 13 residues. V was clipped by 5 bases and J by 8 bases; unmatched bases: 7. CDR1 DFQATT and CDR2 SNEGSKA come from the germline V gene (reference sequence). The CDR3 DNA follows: TGCAGTGCTTCCCGGACAGGGGAGGAGCCCCAGCATTTT. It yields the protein CSASRTGEEPQHF.

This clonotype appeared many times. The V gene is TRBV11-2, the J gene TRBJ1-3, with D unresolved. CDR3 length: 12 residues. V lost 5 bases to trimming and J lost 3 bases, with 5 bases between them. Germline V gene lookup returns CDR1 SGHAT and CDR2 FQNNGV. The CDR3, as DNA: TGTGCCAGCAGCCTTGGTGGAAACACCATATATTTT. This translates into CASSLGGNTIYF.